A selection of T cell receptor beta chains follows, all from one sample in a study of cytomegalovirus exposure and HLA in healthy donors. Assay used: immunoSEQ multiplex PCR; TCRdb lists only in-frame clones, some missing. The sample shows about 330,000 clones, about nine tenths of them seen only once. Sequenced: PBMCs. All receptors derive from a woman aged 25-40 years in good health and CMV-seropositive. CDR3s leave out the opening cysteine and the closing phenylalanine or tryptophan. The D gene is left open where the match is weak.

cdr3_length,v_call,j_call,d_call,cdr3_aa
8,TRBV20-1,TRBJ1-2,.,SADPLGYT
13,TRBV30,TRBJ1-1,.,AWSVQRRSNTEAF
14,TRBV25-1,TRBJ2-7,TRBD1,ASSNSGQRKRYEQY
10,TRBV9,TRBJ1-2,.,ASSVTNYGYT
13,TRBV27,TRBJ1-2,TRBD1,ASSLSTGGSYGYT
11,TRBV7-2,TRBJ1-3,.,ASSLDGGGTIY
14,TRBV6-6,TRBJ2-4,TRBD1,ASSNRDRLAKNIQY
13,TRBV30,TRBJ2-7,TRBD1,AWSVGTGRFDEQY
12,TRBV27,TRBJ1-6,.,ASSFGQTDSPLH
12,TRBV27,TRBJ2-1,.,ASKGLRLNNEQF
12,TRBV5-6,TRBJ1-2,TRBD1,ASSPGTVNYGYT
12,TRBV5-1,TRBJ2-7,TRBD1,ASSLFSGGIEQY
13,TRBV4-2,TRBJ2-1,TRBD2,ASSQPGLAGNEQF
13,TRBV7-2,TRBJ2-5,TRBD2,ASSLGSGRWETQY
11,TRBV6-1,TRBJ2-1,.,ASSEVGVGEQF
12,TRBV7-2,TRBJ2-7,.,ASSLRGGSHEQY
12,TRBV7-6,TRBJ2-2,.,ASSLLRDTGELF
12,TRBV27,TRBJ1-1,.,ASSFRGGYTEAF
13,TRBV7-6,TRBJ2-1,.,ASSLGPTQGNEQF
12,TRBV11-2,TRBJ2-7,.,ASSLAGSSYEQY
12,TRBV13,TRBJ1-2,TRBD1,ASSSDRGSYGYT
14,TRBV9,TRBJ2-2,.,ASSPRRVPNTGELF
13,TRBV29-1,TRBJ2-2,.,SVEVGDANTGELF
12,TRBV6-5,TRBJ2-7,.,ASSQTPGHYEQY
14,TRBV9,TRBJ1-1,.,ASSVAPSGGRTEAF
11,TRBV5-1,TRBJ1-3,.,ASSQGPGNTIY
12,TRBV7-9,TRBJ2-7,TRBD2,ASSRTRGRYEQY
14,TRBV5-4,TRBJ2-5,TRBD1,ASRTGGEGRSETQY
13,TRBV7-9,TRBJ1-2,.,ASSPWLGSNYGYT
12,TRBV27,TRBJ2-7,.,ASSLYRGSYEQY
12,TRBV28,TRBJ2-2,TRBD1,ASSFRGSTGELF
10,TRBV28,TRBJ2-5,TRBD1,ASRTGTVTQY
10,TRBV6-1,TRBJ1-2,.,ASIQGMYGYT
13,TRBV2,TRBJ2-2,.,ASSEAGISTGELF
13,TRBV30,TRBJ2-5,.,AWGNSTGTQETQY
11,TRBV6-5,TRBJ2-5,.,ASSFTQGGTQY
14,TRBV7-2,TRBJ1-6,TRBD1,ASRRQTGTVNSPLH
10,TRBV28,TRBJ2-7,.,ASTPGSYEQY
13,TRBV6-5,TRBJ1-5,TRBD1,ASGDSFYSNQPQH
13,TRBV28,TRBJ2-1,TRBD1,ASSLRTGLTNEQF
13,TRBV19,TRBJ2-4,TRBD2,ATMPLAGGPHIQY
12,TRBV19,TRBJ2-7,.,ASSIARGSYEQY
13,TRBV6-1,TRBJ2-7,.,ASSGVNHRVDEQY
13,TRBV6-1,TRBJ2-7,.,ASSDPQTSSYEQY
12,TRBV5-1,TRBJ2-7,.,ASSIRRGTYEQY